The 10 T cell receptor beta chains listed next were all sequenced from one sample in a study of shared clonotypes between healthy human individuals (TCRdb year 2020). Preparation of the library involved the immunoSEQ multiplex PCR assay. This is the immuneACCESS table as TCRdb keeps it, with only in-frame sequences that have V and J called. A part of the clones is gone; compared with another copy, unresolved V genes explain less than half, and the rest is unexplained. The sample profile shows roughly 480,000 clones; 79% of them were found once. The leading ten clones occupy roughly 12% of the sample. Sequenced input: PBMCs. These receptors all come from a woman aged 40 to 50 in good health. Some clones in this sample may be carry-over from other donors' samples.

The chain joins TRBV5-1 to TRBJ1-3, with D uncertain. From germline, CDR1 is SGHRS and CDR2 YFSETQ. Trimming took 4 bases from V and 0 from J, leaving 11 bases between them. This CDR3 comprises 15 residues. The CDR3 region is CASSPSGNSGNTIYF. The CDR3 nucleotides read TGCGCCAGCAGCCCCAGCGGAAACTCTGGAAACACCATATATTTT.

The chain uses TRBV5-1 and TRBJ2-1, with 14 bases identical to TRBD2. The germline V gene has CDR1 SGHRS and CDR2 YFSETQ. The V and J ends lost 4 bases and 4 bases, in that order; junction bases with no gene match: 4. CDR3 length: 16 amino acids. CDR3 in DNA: TGCGCCAGCAGCCCGTGGACTAGCGGGAGGTACAATGAGCAGTTCTTC. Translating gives CASSPWTSGRYNEQFF.

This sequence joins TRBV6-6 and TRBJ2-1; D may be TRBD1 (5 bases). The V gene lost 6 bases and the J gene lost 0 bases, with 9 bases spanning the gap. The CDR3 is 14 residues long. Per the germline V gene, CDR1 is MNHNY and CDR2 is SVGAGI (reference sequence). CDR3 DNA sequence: TGTGCCAGCAGAGGGGTTAGCTCCTACAATGAGCAGTTCTTC. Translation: CASRGVSSYNEQFF.

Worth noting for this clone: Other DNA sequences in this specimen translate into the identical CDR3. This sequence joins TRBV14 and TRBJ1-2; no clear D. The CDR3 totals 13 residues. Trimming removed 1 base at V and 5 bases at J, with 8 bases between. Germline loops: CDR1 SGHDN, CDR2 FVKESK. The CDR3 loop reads CASSQGLQYGYTF. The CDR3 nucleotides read TGTGCCAGCAGCCAAGGGCTCCAGTATGGCTACACCTTC.

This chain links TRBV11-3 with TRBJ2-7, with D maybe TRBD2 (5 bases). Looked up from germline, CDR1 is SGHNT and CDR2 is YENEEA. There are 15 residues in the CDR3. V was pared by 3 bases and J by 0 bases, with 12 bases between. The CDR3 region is CASSFREYVSYEQYF. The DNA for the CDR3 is TGTGCCAGCAGCTTCCGGGAATATGTCTCCTACGAGCAGTACTTC.

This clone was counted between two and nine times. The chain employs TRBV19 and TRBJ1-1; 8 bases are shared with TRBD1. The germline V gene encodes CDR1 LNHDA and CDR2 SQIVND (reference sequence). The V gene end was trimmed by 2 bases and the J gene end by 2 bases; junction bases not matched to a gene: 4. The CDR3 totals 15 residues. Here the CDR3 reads CASSISGTGNTEAFF. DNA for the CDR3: TGTGCCAGTAGTATAAGCGGGACAGGCAACACTGAAGCTTTCTTT.

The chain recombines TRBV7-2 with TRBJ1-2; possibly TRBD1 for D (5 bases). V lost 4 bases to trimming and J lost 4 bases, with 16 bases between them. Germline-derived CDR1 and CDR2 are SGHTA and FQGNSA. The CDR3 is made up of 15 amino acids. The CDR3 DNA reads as TGTGCCAGCAGCTCAACTGGGACCGCCGCCTATGGCTACACCTTC. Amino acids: CASSSTGTAAYGYTF.

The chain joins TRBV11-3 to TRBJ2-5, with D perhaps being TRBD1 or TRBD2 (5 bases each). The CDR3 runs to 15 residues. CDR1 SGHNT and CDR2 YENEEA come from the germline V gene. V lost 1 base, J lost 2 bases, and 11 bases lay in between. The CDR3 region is CASSLGLGVQETQYF. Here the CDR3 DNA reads TGTGCCAGCAGCTTAGGTCTGGGGGTTCAAGAGACCCAGTACTTC.

CDR3 nucleotide sequence: TGTGCCAGCAGCTTAGGGGGACAGGGGCACAATGAGCAGTTCTTC. It yields the protein CASSLGGQGHNEQFF. The chain has TRBV11-3 and TRBJ2-1, with 10 bases fitting TRBD1. J lost 5 bases, V lost 1 base, and 2 bases had no gene match. From germline, CDR1 is SGHNT and CDR2 YENEEA. This CDR3 is 15 amino acids long.

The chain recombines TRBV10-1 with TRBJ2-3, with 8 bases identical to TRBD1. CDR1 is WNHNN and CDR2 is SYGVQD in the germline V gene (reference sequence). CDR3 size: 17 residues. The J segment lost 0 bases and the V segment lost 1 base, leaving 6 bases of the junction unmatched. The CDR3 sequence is CASSELAQGASTDTQYF. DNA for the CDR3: TGCGCCAGCAGTGAGTTGGCGCAGGGGGCTAGCACAGATACGCAGTATTTT.